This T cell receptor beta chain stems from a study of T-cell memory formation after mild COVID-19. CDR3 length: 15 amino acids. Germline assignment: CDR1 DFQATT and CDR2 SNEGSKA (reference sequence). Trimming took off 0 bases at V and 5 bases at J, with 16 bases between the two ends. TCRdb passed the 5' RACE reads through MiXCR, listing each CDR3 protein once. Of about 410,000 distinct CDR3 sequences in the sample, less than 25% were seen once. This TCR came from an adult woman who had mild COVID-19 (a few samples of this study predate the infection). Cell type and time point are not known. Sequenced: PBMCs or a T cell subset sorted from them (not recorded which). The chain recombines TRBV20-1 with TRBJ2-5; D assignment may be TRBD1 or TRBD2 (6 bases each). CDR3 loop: CSARDPGAPSETQYF. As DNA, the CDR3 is TGCAGTGCTAGAGATCCGGGGGCCCCAAGTGAGACCCAGTACTTC.